This TCR beta chain was identified during a study of blood T cell repertoires in COVID-19. The repertoire was sequenced with immunoSEQ multiplex PCR; TCRdb's copy has only in-frame clones and lacks some. This table holds roughly 120,000 clones, 92% found once. Unmatched junction bases numbered 12, after V lost 0 bases and J lost 1 base. Looked up from germline, CDR1 is LGHDT and CDR2 is YNNKEL (reference sequence). The CDR3 sequence is 19 residues long. The receptor comes from a man between 50 and 59 years old with COVID-19, enrolled during active disease. V is TRBV3-1 (or the pseudogene TRBV3-2) and J is TRBJ2-5, with 9 bases matching TRBD2. The specimen sequenced was peripheral blood. The CDR3 sequence: CASSQEGSLSSGIQETQYF. CDR3 coding DNA: TGTGCCAGCAGCCAAGAAGGGTCGTTGTCTAGCGGGATCCAAGAGACCCAGTACTTC.